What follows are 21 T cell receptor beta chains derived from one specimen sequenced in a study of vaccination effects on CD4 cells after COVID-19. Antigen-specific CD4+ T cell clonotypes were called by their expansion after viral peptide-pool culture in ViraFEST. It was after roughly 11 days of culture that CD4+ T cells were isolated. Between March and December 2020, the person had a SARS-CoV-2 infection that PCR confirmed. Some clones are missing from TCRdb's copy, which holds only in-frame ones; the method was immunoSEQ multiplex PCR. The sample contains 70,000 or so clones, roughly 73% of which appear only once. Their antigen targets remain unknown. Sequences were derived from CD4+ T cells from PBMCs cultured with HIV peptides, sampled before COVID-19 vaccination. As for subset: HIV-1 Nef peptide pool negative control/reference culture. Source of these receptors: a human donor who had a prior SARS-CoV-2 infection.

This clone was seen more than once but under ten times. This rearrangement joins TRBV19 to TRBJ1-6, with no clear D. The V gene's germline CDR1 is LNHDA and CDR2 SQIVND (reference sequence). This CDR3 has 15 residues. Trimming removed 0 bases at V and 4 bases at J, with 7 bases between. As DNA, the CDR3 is TGTGCCAGTAGTATAGATCGCCAGTATAATTCACCCCTCCACTTT. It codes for CASSIDRQYNSPLHF.

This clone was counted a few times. The CDR3 region has the DNA TGTGCCAGCAGTGAAAGACAGGATTATGGCTACACCTTC. Protein: CASSERQDYGYTF. V and J are TRBV6-1 and TRBJ1-2, with D perhaps TRBD1 (6 bases). The CDR3 totals 13 residues. V lost 2 bases and J 5 bases, leaving 9 bases between the germline ends. The germline CDR1 and CDR2 sequences are MNHNS and SASEGT.

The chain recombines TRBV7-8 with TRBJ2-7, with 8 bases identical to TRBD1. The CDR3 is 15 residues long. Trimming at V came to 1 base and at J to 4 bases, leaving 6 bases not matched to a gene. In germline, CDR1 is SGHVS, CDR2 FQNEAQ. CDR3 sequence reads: CASSLGQGAGYEQYF. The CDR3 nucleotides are TGTGCCAGCAGCTTAGGCCAGGGGGCAGGATACGAGCAGTACTTC.

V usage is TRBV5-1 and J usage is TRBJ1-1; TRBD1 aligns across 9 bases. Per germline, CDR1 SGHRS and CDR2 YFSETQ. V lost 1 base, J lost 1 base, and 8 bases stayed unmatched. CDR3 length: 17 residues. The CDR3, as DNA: TGCGCCAGCAGCTTGCGCTCACAGGGGGCATGGAACACTGAAGCTTTCTTT. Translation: CASSLRSQGAWNTEAFF.

CDR3: CASSLWGQGALGTEAFF. The CDR3 region has the DNA TGTGCCAGCAGCTTGTGGGGACAGGGGGCGCTGGGGACTGAAGCTTTCTTT. This chain links TRBV5-6 with TRBJ1-1, with 12 nucleotides matching TRBD1. This CDR3 spans 17 amino acids. V trimming: 1 base; J trimming: 5 bases; junction bases outside the gene matches: 9. Germline-derived CDR1 and CDR2 are SGHDT and YYEEEE.

The CDR3 spells CASTVGGLTSLYEQYF. The DNA of the CDR3 is TGCGCCAGCACGGTTGGAGGCCTCACCTCATTGTACGAGCAGTACTTC. V and J are TRBV23-1 and TRBJ2-7, with D perhaps TRBD2 (5 bases). TRBV23-1 belongs to the ORF category, with a function that is uncertain. Trimming stripped 7 bases from V and 4 bases from J, with 23 bases between. This CDR3 has 16 residues.

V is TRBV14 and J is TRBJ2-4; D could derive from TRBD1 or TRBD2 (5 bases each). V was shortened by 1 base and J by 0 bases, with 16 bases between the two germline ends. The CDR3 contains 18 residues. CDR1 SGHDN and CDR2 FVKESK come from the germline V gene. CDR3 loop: CASSQGFWQGVAKNIQYF. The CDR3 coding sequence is TGTGCCAGCAGCCAAGGTTTTTGGCAGGGAGTAGCCAAAAACATTCAGTACTTC.

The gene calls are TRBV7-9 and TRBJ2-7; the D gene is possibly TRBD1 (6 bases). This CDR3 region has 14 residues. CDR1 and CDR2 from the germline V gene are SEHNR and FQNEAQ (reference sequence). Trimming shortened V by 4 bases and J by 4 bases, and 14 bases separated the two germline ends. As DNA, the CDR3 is TGTGCCAGCAGCTACGAAGGGGGTTTTTACGAGCAGTACTTC. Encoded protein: CASSYEGGFYEQYF.

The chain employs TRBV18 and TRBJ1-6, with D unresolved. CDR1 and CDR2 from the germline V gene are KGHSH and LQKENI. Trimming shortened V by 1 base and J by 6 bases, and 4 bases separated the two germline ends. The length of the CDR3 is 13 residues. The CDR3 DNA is TGTGCCAGCTCACCACACGTTAATTCACCCCTCCACTTT. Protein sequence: CASSPHVNSPLHF.

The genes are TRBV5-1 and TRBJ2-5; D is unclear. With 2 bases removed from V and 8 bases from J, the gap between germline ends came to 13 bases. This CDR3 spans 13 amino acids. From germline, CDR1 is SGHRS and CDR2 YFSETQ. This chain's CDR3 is CASSLLPTETQYF. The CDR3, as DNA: TGCGCCAGCAGCTTACTACCGACTGAAACCCAGTACTTC.

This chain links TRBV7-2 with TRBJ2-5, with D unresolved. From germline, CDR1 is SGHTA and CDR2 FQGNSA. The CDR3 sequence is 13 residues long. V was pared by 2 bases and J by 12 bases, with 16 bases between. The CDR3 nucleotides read TGTGCCAGCAGCTTACTGTTCGAGGAAGTGAAGTACTTC. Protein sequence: CASSLLFEEVKYF.

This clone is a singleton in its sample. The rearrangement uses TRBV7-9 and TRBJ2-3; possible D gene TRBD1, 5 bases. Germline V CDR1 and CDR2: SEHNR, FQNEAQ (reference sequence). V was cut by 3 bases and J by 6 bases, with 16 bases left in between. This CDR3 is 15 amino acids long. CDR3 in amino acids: CASSFTSDPGDTQYF. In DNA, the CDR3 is TGTGCCAGCAGCTTTACATCAGATCCAGGGGATACGCAGTATTTT.

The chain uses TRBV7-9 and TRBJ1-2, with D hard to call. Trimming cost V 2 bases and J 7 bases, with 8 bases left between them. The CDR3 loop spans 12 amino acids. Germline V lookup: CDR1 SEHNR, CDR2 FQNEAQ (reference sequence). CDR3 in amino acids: CASSLSEVGYTF. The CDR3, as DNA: TGTGCCAGCAGCTTATCGGAGGTTGGCTACACCTTC.

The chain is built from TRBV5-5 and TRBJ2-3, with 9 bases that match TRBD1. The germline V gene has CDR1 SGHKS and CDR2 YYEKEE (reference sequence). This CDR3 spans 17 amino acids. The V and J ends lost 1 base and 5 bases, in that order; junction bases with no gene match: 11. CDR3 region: CASSLWFGTGKGDTQYF. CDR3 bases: TGTGCCAGCAGCTTGTGGTTCGGGACAGGGAAAGGAGATACGCAGTATTTT.

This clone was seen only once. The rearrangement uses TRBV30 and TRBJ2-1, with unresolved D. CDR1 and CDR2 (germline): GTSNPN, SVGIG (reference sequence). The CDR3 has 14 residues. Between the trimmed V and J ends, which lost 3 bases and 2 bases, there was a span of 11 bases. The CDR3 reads CAWSANQAYNEQFF. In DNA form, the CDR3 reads TGTGCCTGGAGCGCGAATCAGGCCTACAATGAGCAGTTCTTC.

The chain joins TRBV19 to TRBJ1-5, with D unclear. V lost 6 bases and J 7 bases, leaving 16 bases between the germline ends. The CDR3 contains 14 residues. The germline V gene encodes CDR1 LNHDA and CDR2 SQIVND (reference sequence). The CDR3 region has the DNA TGTGCCAGTAGAGCGGCGGGAGGGAGCCAGCCCCAGCATTTT. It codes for CASRAAGGSQPQHF.

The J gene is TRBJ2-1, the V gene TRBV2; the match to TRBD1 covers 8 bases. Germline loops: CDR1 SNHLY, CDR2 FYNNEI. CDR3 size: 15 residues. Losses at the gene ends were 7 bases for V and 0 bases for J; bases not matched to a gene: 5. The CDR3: CASTQGAVSYNEQFF. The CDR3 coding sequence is TGTGCCAGCACCCAGGGGGCGGTCTCCTACAATGAGCAGTTCTTC.

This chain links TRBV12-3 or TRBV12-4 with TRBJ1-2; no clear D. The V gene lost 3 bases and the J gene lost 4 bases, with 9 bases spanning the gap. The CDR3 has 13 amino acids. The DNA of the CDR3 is TGTGCCAGCAGTTTTCTACGGGGCTATGGCTACACCTTC. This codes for CASSFLRGYGYTF.

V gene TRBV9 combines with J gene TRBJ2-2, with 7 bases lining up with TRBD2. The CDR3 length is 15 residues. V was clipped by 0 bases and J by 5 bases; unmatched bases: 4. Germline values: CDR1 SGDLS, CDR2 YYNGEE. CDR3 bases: TGTGCCAGCAGCGTAGCTAGCGGTCAAACCGGGGAGCTGTTTTTT. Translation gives CASSVASGQTGELFF. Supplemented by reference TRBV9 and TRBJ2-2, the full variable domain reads DSGVTQTPKHLITATGQRVTLRCSPRSGDLSVYWYQQSLDQGLQFLIQYYNGEERAKGNILERFSAQQFPDLHSELNLSSLELGDSALYFCASSVASGQTGELFFGEGSRLTVL.

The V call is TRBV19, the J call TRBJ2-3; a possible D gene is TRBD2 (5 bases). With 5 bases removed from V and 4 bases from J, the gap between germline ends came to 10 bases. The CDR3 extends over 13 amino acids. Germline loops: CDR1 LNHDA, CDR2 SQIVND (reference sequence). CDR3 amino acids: CASSAAGADTQYF. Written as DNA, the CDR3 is TGTGCCAGTAGTGCCGCCGGGGCAGATACGCAGTATTTT.

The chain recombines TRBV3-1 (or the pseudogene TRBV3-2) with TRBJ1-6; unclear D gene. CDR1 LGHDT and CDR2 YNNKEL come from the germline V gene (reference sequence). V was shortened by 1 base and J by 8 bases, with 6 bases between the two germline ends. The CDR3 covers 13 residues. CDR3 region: CASSQAEYSPLHF. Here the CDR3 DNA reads TGTGCCAGCAGCCAAGCCGAATATTCACCCCTCCACTTT.